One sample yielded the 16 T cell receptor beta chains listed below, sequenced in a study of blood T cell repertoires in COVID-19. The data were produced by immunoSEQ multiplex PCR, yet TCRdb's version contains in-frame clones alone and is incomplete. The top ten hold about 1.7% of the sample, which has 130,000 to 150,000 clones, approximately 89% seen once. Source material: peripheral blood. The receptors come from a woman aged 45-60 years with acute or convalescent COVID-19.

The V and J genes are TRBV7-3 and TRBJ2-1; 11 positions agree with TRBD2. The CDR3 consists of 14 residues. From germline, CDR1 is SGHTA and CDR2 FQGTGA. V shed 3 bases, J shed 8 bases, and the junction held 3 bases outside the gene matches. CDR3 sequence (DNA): TGTGCCAGCAGCTTCGGGACTAGCGGCGATGAGCAGTTCTTC. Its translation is CASSFGTSGDEQFF.

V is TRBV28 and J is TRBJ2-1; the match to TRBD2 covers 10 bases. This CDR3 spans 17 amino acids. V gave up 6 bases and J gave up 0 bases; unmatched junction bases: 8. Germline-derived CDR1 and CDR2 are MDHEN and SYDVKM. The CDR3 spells CASRPGLARFSYNEQFF. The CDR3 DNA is TGTGCCAGCAGGCCGGGACTAGCGCGATTCTCCTACAATGAGCAGTTCTTC.

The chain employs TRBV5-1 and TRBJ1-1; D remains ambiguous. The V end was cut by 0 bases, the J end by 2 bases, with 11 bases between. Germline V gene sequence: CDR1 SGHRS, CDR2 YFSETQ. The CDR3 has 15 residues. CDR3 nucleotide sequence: TGCGCCAGCAGCTTGGGGCCAGAACAAAACACTGAAGCTTTCTTT. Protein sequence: CASSLGPEQNTEAFF. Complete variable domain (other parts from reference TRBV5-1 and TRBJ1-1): KAGVTQTPRYLIKTRGQQVTLSCSPISGHRSVSWYQQTPGQGLQFLFEYFSETQRNKGNFPGRFSGRQFSNSRSEMNVSTLELGDSALYLCASSLGPEQNTEAFFGQGTRLTVV.

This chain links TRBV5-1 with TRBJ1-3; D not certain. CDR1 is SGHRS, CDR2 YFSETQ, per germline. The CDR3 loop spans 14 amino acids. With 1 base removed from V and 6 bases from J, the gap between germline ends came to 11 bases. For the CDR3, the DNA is TGCGCCAGCAGCTTGTTCTCCCCTCCAAACACCATATATTTT. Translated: CASSLFSPPNTIYF.

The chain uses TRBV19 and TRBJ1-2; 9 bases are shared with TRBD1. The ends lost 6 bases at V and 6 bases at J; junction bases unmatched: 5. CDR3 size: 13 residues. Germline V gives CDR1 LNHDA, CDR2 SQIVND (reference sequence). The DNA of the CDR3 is TGTGCCAGTAGGGGGGACAGGGTACATGGCTACACCTTC. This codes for CASRGDRVHGYTF.

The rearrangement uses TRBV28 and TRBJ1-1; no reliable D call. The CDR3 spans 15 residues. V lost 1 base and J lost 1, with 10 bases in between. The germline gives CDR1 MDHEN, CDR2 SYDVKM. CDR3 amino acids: CASSLFGFRNTEAFF. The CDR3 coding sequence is TGTGCCAGCAGTTTATTCGGGTTCAGGAACACTGAAGCTTTCTTT.

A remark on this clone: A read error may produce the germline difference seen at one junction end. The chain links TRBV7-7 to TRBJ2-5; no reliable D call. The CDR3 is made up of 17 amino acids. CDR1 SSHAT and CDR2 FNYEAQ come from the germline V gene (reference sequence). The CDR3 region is CASSLGRLARREETQYF. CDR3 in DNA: TGTGCTAGCAGCTTAGGGCGTTTGGCACGGAGAGAAGAGACCCAGTACTTC.

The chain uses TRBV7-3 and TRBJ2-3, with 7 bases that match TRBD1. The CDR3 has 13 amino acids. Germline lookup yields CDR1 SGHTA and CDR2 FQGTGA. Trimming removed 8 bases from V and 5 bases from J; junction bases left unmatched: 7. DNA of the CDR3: TGTGCCAGCGGGTACAGGGGACAAGATACGCAGTATTTT. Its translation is CASGYRGQDTQYF. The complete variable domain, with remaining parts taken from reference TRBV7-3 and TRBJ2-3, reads GAGVSQTPSNKVTEKGKYVELRCDPISGHTALYWYRQSLGQGPEFLIYFQGTGAADDSGLPNDRFFAVRPEGSVSTLKIQRTERGDSAVYLCASGYRGQDTQYFGPGTRLTVL.

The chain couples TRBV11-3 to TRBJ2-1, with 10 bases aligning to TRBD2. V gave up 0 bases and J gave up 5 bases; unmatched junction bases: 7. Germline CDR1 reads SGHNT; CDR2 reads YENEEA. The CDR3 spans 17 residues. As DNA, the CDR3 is TGTGCCAGCAGCTTAGAGTTGCTAGCGGGAGCACACAATGAGCAGTTCTTC. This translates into CASSLELLAGAHNEQFF.

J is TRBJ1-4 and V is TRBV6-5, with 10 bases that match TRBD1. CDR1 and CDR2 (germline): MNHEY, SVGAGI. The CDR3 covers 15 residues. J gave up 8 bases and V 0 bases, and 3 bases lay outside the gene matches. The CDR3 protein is CASSYSDRGQEKLFF. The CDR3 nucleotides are TGTGCCAGCAGTTACTCAGACAGGGGGCAGGAAAAACTGTTTTTT.

The CDR3 spells CASSLESVYNEQFF. DNA of the CDR3: TGCGCCAGCAGCTTGGAATCCGTCTACAATGAGCAGTTCTTC. This chain connects TRBV5-1 to TRBJ2-1; no clear D. The germline gives CDR1 SGHRS, CDR2 YFSETQ. This CDR3 contains 14 residues. V gave up 0 bases and J gave up 3 bases, with 7 bases separating them. The full variable domain, its missing parts supplied by reference TRBV5-1 and TRBJ2-1, is KAGVTQTPRYLIKTRGQQVTLSCSPISGHRSVSWYQQTPGQGLQFLFEYFSETQRNKGNFPGRFSGRQFSNSRSEMNVSTLELGDSALYLCASSLESVYNEQFFGPGTRLTVL.

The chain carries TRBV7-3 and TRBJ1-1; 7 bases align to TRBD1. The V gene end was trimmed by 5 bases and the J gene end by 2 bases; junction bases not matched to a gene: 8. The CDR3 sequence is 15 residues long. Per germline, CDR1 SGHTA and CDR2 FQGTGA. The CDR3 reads CASSANRDSNTEAFF. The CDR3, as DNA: TGTGCCAGCAGCGCCAACCGGGACAGCAACACTGAAGCTTTCTTT.

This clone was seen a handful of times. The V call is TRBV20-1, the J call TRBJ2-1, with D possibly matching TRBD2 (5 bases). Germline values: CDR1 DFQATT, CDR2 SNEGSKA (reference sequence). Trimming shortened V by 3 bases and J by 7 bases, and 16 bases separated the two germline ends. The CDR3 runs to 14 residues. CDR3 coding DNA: TGCAGTGCTAGTTTCCCTCTGCCGGGAAATGAGCAGTTCTTC. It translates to CSASFPLPGNEQFF.

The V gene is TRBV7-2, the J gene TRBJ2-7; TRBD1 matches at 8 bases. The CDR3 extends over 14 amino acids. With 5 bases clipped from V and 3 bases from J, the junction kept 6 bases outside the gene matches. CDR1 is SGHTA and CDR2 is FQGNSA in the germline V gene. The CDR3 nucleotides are TGTGCCAGCAGCCGTGACAGGGGTTTCTACGAGCAGTACTTC. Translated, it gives CASSRDRGFYEQYF.

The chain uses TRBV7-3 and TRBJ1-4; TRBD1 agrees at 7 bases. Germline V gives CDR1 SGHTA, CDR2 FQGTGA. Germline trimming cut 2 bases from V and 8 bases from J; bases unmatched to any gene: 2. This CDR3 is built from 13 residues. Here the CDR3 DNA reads TGTGCCAGCAGCTTAGGAGGGGGCGAAAAACTGTTTTTT. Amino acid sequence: CASSLGGGEKLFF.

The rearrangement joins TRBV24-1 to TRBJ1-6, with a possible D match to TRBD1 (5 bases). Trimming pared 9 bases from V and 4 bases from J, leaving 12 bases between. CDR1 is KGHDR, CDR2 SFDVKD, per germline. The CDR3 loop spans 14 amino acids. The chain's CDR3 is CATAAGTYNSPLHF. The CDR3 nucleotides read TGTGCCACCGCCGCGGGGACTTATAATTCACCCCTCCACTTT.